This paragraph reports one T cell receptor (beta chain). No antigen is known for it. This entry belongs to a study of T-cell reconstitution after alpha-beta-depleted transplantation in children. The CDR3 consists of 13 residues. V lost 2 bases to trimming and J lost 7 bases, with 11 bases between them. The TCRbeta library incorporated unique molecular identifiers. A single record per CDR3 protein comes from TCRdb applying MiXCR to the PCR reads. The sample has hundreds of thousands of distinct CDR3 sequences, 23% seen once. Study conclusions and caveats: High day-60 TCRbeta diversity in some patients came from surviving recipient T cells and thymic progenitors.

The gene calls are TRBV12-3 or TRBV12-4 and TRBJ1-2; unclear D gene. This TCR was sampled from a boy younger than two who had a stem cell transplant for acute myeloid leukemia, so the T cells may come from the graft donor. The source was PBMCs, mostly from graft donor cells, collected 360 days after TCRalphabeta/CD19-depleted stem cell transplant. Here the CDR3 reads CASSLRGTPGYTF. CDR3 coding DNA: TGTGCCAGCAGTTTACGGGGTACTCCTGGCTACACCTTC.